These 6 T cell receptor beta chains came from one sample sequenced in a study of cytomegalovirus exposure and HLA in healthy donors. Primers for the PCR totalled 60 Vbeta and 13 Jbeta. This table comes from immunoSEQ multiplex PCR, and its TCRdb copy is limited to in-frame clones, with some not included. This sample has approximately 100,000 clones, with 55% to 65% found just once. The sample was PBMCs. The receptors here all came from a human donor in good health.

The table lists this clone with a few counts. The chain links TRBV5-6 to TRBJ2-7, with D perhaps TRBD1 (5 bases). Trimming cost V 0 bases and J 5 bases, with 6 bases left between them. From germline, CDR1 is SGHDT and CDR2 YYEEEE. The CDR3 is 12 residues long. The DNA for the CDR3 is TGTGCCAGCAGCTTGGCCAGGGACGAGCAGTACTTC. This gives the protein CASSLARDEQYF.

The chain carries TRBV9 and TRBJ2-3; TRBD2 matches at 7 bases. The germline V gene has CDR1 SGDLS and CDR2 YYNGEE. CDR3 length equals 12 residues. Germline trimming cut 8 bases from V and 1 base from J; bases unmatched to any gene: 1. The CDR3 DNA is TGTGCCAGTGGGGGGGGCACAGATACGCAGTATTTT. Encoded protein: CASGGGTDTQYF.

The chain links TRBV19 to TRBJ1-3; 7 bases match TRBD1. This CDR3 has 16 residues. The V and J ends lost 1 base and 2 bases, in that order; junction bases with no gene match: 5. CDR1 is LNHDA and CDR2 is SQIVND in the germline V gene (reference sequence). Written as DNA, the CDR3 is TGTGCCAGTAGTATAGTAGAGGGGGCGACTGGAAACACCATATATTTT. This gives the protein CASSIVEGATGNTIYF. The complete variable domain, with remaining parts taken from reference TRBV19 and TRBJ1-3, reads DGGITQSPKYLFRKEGQNVTLSCEQNLNHDAMYWYRQDPGQGLRLIYYSQIVNDFQKGDIAEGYSVSREKKESFPLTVTSAQKNPTAFYLCASSIVEGATGNTIYFGEGSWLTVV.

The rearrangement joins TRBV20-1 to TRBJ2-1; D possibly corresponds to TRBD2 (6 bases). Between the trimmed V and J ends, which lost 4 bases and 13 bases, there was a span of 14 bases. The CDR3 runs 11 residues. Germline V gene lookup returns CDR1 DFQATT and CDR2 SNEGSKA (reference sequence). The CDR3, as DNA: TGCAGTGCTACCCGGGAGCTAGGTCAGTTCTTC. Translation: CSATRELGQFF.

The gene calls are TRBV7-2 and TRBJ2-3; D gene uncertain. This CDR3 is built from 15 residues. Germline assignment: CDR1 SGHTA and CDR2 FQGNSA. V lost 0 bases to trimming and J lost 0 bases, with 7 bases between them. In DNA, the CDR3 is TGTGCCAGCAGCTTAGCGCGTCTCAGCACAGATACGCAGTATTTT. Residues: CASSLARLSTDTQYF.

CDR3 in DNA: TGTGCCAGCAGCCAAGAAGGATCGGGGTTCACAGATACGCAGTATTTT. This codes for CASSQEGSGFTDTQYF. The rearrangement uses TRBV4-2 and TRBJ2-3, with D possibly being TRBD2 (5 bases). The V gene lost 0 bases and the J gene lost 2 bases, with 12 bases spanning the gap. The CDR3 length is 16 residues. The germline CDR1 and CDR2 sequences are LGHNA and YNFKEQ.